Listed here is a single TCR beta chain. Its specificity is unknown. Sequencing used immunoSEQ multiplex PCR; TCRdb keeps in-frame clones, though not all of them. This sample carries 25,000 to 35,000 clones, approximately 90% of them seen once, and the ten largest clones take approximately 5.6%. Trimming took off 2 bases at V and 5 bases at J, with 12 bases between the two ends. The germline gives CDR1 SEHNR, CDR2 FQNEAQ (reference sequence). CDR3 length: 15 residues. These data are taken from a study of regulatory and conventional T cells in RAG deficiency. General study points: Shorter CDR3s in all patient subsets; >80% Treg-Tconv overlap in Omenn. Control T-cell subsets had markedly higher Shannon entropy and lower Simpson indices than RAG-deficient patients.

These data also featured in a second study, about regulatory T cells. This second study says: Amplification used 52 TRBV primers and 13 TRBJ primers.

The V and J genes are TRBV7-9 and TRBJ2-2, with D possibly TRBD1 on 6 matching bases. The receptor was derived from a human donor in good health. The sample taken for sequencing was CD8+ T cells sorted from blood. The CDR3 here is CASSLSGAHTGELFF. CDR3 bases: TGTGCCAGCAGCTTATCAGGGGCGCATACCGGGGAGCTGTTTTTT.